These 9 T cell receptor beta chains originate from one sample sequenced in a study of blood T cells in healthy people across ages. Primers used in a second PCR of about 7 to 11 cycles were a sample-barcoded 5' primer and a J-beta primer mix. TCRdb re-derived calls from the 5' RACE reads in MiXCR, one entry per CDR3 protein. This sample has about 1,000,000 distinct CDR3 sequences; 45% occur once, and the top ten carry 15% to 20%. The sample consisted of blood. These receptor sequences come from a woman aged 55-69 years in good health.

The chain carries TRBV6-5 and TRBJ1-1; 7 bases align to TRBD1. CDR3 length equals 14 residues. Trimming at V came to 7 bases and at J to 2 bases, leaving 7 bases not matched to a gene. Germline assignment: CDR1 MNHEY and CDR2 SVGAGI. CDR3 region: CASTVDRANTEAFF. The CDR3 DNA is TGTGCCAGCACCGTTGACAGGGCCAACACTGAAGCTTTCTTT.

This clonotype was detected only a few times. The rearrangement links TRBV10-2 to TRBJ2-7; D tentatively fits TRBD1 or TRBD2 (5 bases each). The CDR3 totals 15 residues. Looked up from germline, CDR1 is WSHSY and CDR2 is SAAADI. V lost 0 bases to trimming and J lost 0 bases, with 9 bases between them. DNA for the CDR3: TGCGCCAGCAGTGAGTCGGGGACGTACTCCTACGAGCAGTACTTC. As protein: CASSESGTYSYEQYF.

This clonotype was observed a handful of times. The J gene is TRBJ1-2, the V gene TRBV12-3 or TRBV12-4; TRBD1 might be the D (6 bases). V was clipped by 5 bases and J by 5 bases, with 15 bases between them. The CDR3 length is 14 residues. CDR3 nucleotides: TGTGCCAGCAGTCCGGGCGGGGGCATTTATGGCTACACCTTC. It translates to CASSPGGGIYGYTF.

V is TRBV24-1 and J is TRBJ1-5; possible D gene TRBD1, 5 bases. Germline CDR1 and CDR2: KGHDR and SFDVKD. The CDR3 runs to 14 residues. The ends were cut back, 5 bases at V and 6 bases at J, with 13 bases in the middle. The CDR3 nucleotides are TGTGCCACCAGTGGGGGGGAATTCGGTCAGCCCCAGCATTTT. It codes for CATSGGEFGQPQHF.

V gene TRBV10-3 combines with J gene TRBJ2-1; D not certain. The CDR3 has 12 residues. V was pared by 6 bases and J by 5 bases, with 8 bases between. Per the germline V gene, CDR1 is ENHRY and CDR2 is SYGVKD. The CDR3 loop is CAIRENNNEQFF. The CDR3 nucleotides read TGTGCCATCAGGGAGAATAACAATGAGCAGTTCTTC.

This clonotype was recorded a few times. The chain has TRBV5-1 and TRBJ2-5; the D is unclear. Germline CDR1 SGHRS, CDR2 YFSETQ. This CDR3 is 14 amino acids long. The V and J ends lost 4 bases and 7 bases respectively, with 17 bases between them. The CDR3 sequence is CASSPTDRMGTQYF. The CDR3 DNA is TGCGCCAGCAGCCCTACGGACCGGATGGGGACCCAGTACTTC.

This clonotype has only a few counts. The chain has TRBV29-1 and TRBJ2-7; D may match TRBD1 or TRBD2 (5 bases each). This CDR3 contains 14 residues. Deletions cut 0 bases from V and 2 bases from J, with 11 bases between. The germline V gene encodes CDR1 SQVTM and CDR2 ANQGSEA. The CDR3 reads CSVEDRDGAYEQYF. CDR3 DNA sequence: TGCAGCGTTGAAGATCGGGACGGCGCCTACGAGCAGTACTTC.

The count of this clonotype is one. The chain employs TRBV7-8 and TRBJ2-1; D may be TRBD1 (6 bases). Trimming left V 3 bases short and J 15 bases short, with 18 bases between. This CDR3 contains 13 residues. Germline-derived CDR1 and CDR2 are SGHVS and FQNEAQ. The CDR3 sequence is CASSFTTGFDRFF. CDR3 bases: TGTGCCAGCAGCTTTACGACAGGTTTTGATCGGTTCTTC.

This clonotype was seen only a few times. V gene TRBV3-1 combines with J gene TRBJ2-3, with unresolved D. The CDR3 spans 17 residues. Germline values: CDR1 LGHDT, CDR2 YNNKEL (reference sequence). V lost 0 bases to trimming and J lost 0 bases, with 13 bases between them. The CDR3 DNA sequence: TGTGCCAGCAGCCAAGATCCGGCGATAACAAGCACAGATACGCAGTATTTT. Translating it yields CASSQDPAITSTDTQYF.